This T cell receptor (beta chain) was documented in a study of CXCR3-negative and CXCR3-positive naive CD8 T cells. UMI-labeled 5' RACE TRB cDNA libraries were prepared from the cells. TCRdb reanalyzed the 5' RACE reads, giving one entry per CDR3 protein sequence and no DNA. The sample's table shows around 47,000 distinct CDR3 sequences. The source material was memory CD8+ T cells from blood. The clonotype was recovered from a human donor in good health. Some clones in this sample may be carry-over from other donors' samples.

The chain's CDR3 is CASREGARGNTEAFF. The V call is TRBV12-3 or TRBV12-4, the J call TRBJ1-1; TCRdb calls TRBD1, which cannot be checked without DNA. The CDR3 spans 15 residues.